Below, 14 T cell receptor beta chains from the same sample are listed, as sequenced in a study of regulatory T cells in long-lasting Graves disease. Building of the TCR beta libraries involved iRepertoire HTBI primers and Arm-PCR of CDR3 regions. TCRdb called the multiplex PCR reads again in MiXCR, with one record for every CDR3 protein. The sample contains hundreds of thousands of distinct CDR3 sequences, more than 15% of which appear only once. Stated time point: newly diagnosed GD, antithyroid drugs for less than 3 months. From RNA extracted from PBMCs, the TCR library was made. Specimen: peripheral blood mononuclear cells (PBMCs), collected at new diagnosis, from a patient treated with antithyroid drugs. The receptors shown here come from a female donor with Graves disease.

This clonotype was counted only a few times. This chain uses TRBV29-1 with TRBJ2-7, with TRBD2 matching 12 bases. Trimming removed 6 bases from V and 5 bases from J; junction bases left unmatched: 8. Germline CDR1 reads SQVTM; CDR2 reads ANQGSEA. This CDR3 contains 14 residues. The CDR3 coding sequence is TGCAGCGTGAGACTAGCGGGAGCAATCCACGAGCAGTACTTC. Amino acid sequence: CSVRLAGAIHEQYF.

This clonotype was counted ten times or more. The rearrangement links TRBV12-5 to TRBJ2-3; no reliable D call. The CDR3 is 16 residues long. Between the trimmed V and J ends, which lost 0 bases and 0 bases, there was a span of 10 bases. Germline-derived CDR1 and CDR2 are LGHNT and FRNRAP. Here the CDR3 reads CASGLVPAASTDTQYF. In DNA form, the CDR3 reads TGTGCTAGTGGTTTGGTACCCGCGGCCAGCACAGATACGCAGTATTTT.

This clonotype was seen many times. The chain uses TRBV6-2 or TRBV6-3 and TRBJ2-1, with TRBD1 matching 8 bases. There are 18 residues in the CDR3. Germline CDR1 reads MNHEY; CDR2 reads SVGEGT. After removal of 5 bases from V and 4 bases from J, the junction contained 16 bases not matched to a gene. The CDR3 reads CASSGYSPDREIYNEQFF. The CDR3 DNA reads TGTGCCAGCAGTGGGTACTCCCCGGACAGGGAAATTTACAATGAGCAGTTCTTC.

V is TRBV20-1 and J is TRBJ2-1; 7 nucleotides align to TRBD1. Unmatched junction bases numbered 19, after V lost 6 bases and J lost 2 bases. CDR1 is DFQATT, CDR2 SNEGSKA, per germline (reference sequence). The CDR3 consists of 18 residues. CDR3 in amino acids: CSASGDRVIGTTYNEQFF. Here the CDR3 DNA reads TGCAGTGCCTCCGGAGACAGGGTCATCGGGACGACCTACAATGAGCAGTTCTTC.

This sequence joins TRBV28 and TRBJ2-7, with TRBD1 matching 7 bases. CDR3 length: 15 amino acids. Germline V gene lookup returns CDR1 MDHEN and CDR2 SYDVKM. After removal of 5 bases from V and 7 bases from J, the junction contained 14 bases not matched to a gene. CDR3 loop: CASSPTKTTGQEQYF. CDR3 nucleotides: TGTGCCAGCAGTCCTACTAAAACCACGGGACAGGAGCAGTACTTC.

This clonotype has more than one count but fewer than ten. The chain links TRBV7-6 to TRBJ2-7, with 8 bases identical to TRBD1. Per germline, CDR1 SGHVS and CDR2 FNYEAQ. Germline trimming cut 3 bases from V and 7 bases from J; bases unmatched to any gene: 8. The CDR3 totals 14 residues. In DNA form, the CDR3 reads TGTGCCAGCAGCTTGACAGGGGCTCCTATGGAGCAGTACTTC. As protein: CASSLTGAPMEQYF.

This clonotype was recorded at least ten times. V usage is TRBV6-1 and J usage is TRBJ2-6; D may be TRBD1 or TRBD2 (6 bases each). Per germline, CDR1 MNHNS and CDR2 SASEGT. The CDR3 consists of 16 residues. V dropped 10 bases and J dropped 4 bases, with 20 bases sitting between them. The CDR3 protein is CAILGGLLSGANVLTF. CDR3 DNA: TGTGCCATTTTAGGGGGGCTCTTATCCGGGGCCAACGTCCTGACTTTC.

This clonotype occurred many times. The chain is built from TRBV11-2 and TRBJ2-5; TRBD1 might be the D (6 bases). Germline V CDR1 and CDR2: SGHAT, FQNNGV. The CDR3 consists of 14 residues. V shed 3 bases and J shed 4 bases, with 12 bases lying between them. The CDR3: CASSFTGFGETQYF. CDR3 DNA: TGTGCCAGCAGCTTCACAGGGTTCGGAGAGACCCAGTACTTC.

This chain connects TRBV12-3 or TRBV12-4 to TRBJ2-7, with 9 nucleotides matching TRBD2. This CDR3 has 14 residues. J gave up 5 bases and V 4 bases, and 6 bases lay outside the gene matches. The CDR3 nucleotides are TGTGCCAGCAGTTATATAGCGGGAGTCAACGAGCAGTACTTC. Residues: CASSYIAGVNEQYF.

This clonotype was observed once. This may arise from a read error, as a much more abundant clone is one base away. This rearrangement joins TRBV12-3 or TRBV12-4 to TRBJ2-7; 16 bases map to TRBD2. Trimming cost V 7 bases and J 7 bases; bases outside gene matches: 16. The CDR3 consists of 18 residues. For the CDR3, the DNA is TGTGCCAGCACCCAGGGACTAGCGGGAGGGAGCTCCTACAATGAGCAGTACTTC. It translates to CASTQGLAGGSSYNEQYF.

The sample holds many counts of this clonotype. The CDR3 sequence is CASSLDGLQETQYF. For the CDR3, the DNA is TGTGCCAGCAGTTTGGACGGCCTCCAAGAGACCCAGTACTTC. This chain connects TRBV27 to TRBJ2-5; D call uncertain. CDR3 size: 14 residues. The V and J ends lost 3 bases and 1 base respectively, with 9 bases between them. The germline V gene encodes CDR1 MNHEY and CDR2 SMNVEV (reference sequence).

This chain uses TRBV9 with TRBJ2-7; 7 positions match TRBD2. V trimming: 0 bases; J trimming: 7 bases; junction bases outside the gene matches: 10. Germline V gene data show CDR1 as SGDLS and CDR2 as YYNGEE. The CDR3 has 15 residues. The CDR3 nucleotides are TGTGCCAGCAGCGTAGCTGGCGGGAGTGGCAATGAGCAGTACTTC. Its protein is CASSVAGGSGNEQYF.

This clonotype was observed many times. The chain is built from TRBV29-1 and TRBJ1-2, with D tentatively TRBD1 (5 bases). V lost 4 bases and J 5 bases, leaving 11 bases between the germline ends. Germline loops: CDR1 SQVTM, CDR2 ANQGSEA. The length of the CDR3 is 12 residues. The chain's CDR3 is CSVVPGGYGYTF. CDR3 DNA: TGCAGCGTTGTCCCCGGGGGGTATGGCTACACCTTC.

This clonotype was seen a few times. The chain uses TRBV6-1 and TRBJ2-4; D gene uncertain. CDR3 size: 14 residues. Trimming cost V 6 bases and J 0 bases, with 9 bases left between them. Per germline, CDR1 MNHNS and CDR2 SASEGT. The CDR3 coding sequence is TGTGCCAGCAGCGTGACGGTAGCCAAAAACATTCAGTACTTC. Amino acid sequence: CASSVTVAKNIQYF.